This TCR beta chain derives from a study of blood T cell repertoires in COVID-19. Study overall: Donors in the United States, Italy and Spain gave samples during acute or convalescent COVID-19. From T cells, B-cell-depleted T cells, or PBMCs came the material, which was cDNA or gDNA.

Authors' data handling: The assay estimated nucleated cells by amplifying reference gene primers. Here immunoSEQ multiplex PCR was the method, and the copy in TCRdb shows in-frame clones only, minus some. V, J and clone size derive from that table, while D and trimming were established from the DNA sequence. The sample lists about 110,000 clones, about 85% occurring once. CDR3 size: 16 residues. V lost 5 bases and J lost 4, with 20 bases in between. CDR1 and CDR2 (germline): MNHEY, SMNVEV (reference sequence). This clone came up a few times. This chain uses TRBV27 with TRBJ1-1; D might be TRBD1 (6 bases). The sequenced sample was peripheral blood. This receptor was identified in a human donor in a cohort sampled during active COVID-19. As DNA, the CDR3 is TGTGCCAGCAGTCCGACCACAGGGATTGGGGCCACTGAAGCTTTCTTT. It specifies CASSPTTGIGATEAFF.